The 3 T cell receptor beta chains below all came from one sample that was sequenced in a study of memory CD4+ T cells and cytomegalovirus serostatus. Single viable CD3+CD4+CD8-CD45RO+ cells were sorted as the memory CD4+ T cells. Libraries were prepared by immunoSEQ multiplex PCR; TCRdb keeps only in-frame clonotypes and omits some of them. The data show about 61,000 clones, 82% seen once. Material for sequencing was memory CD4+ T cells from blood. Receptors were obtained from an adult in good health and CMV-seronegative.

This clone was counted a few times. The rearrangement links TRBV30 to TRBJ1-6; D not resolved. Trimming cost V 3 bases and J 2 bases, with 5 bases left between them. Germline CDR1 is GTSNPN and CDR2 is SVGIG (reference sequence). This CDR3 region has 13 residues. The DNA of the CDR3 is TGTGCCTGGAGACCGGCCTATAATTCACCCCTCCACTTT. This codes for CAWRPAYNSPLHF.

V usage is TRBV6-1 and J usage is TRBJ2-7, with D perhaps matching TRBD1 (5 bases). CDR3 size: 14 residues. Germline lookup yields CDR1 MNHNS and CDR2 SASEGT. Trimming shortened V by 2 bases and J by 3 bases, and 11 bases separated the two germline ends. The CDR3 coding sequence is TGTGCCAGCAGTGAACCAAGGGGTCACTACGAGCAGTACTTC. The encoded protein is CASSEPRGHYEQYF.

This chain uses TRBV28 with TRBJ2-7; 9 bases align to TRBD2. J was trimmed by 6 bases and V by 3 bases; bases with no gene match: 9. Germline values: CDR1 MDHEN, CDR2 SYDVKM. The CDR3 is 15 residues long. CDR3 DNA sequence: TGTGCCAGCAGTTTGCCCACGGGACTAGCTAGCGAGCAGTACTTC. The encoded protein is CASSLPTGLASEQYF.